This TCR beta chain is from a study of blood T cell repertoires in COVID-19. Study-level information: COVID-19 samples from acute and convalescent phases originated in the United States, Italy and Spain. From T cells, B-cell-depleted T cells, or PBMCs came the material, which was cDNA or gDNA.

This clone was picked up one time. Assay used: immunoSEQ multiplex PCR; TCRdb lists only in-frame clones, some missing. The repertoire has 200,000 to 300,000 clones, more than 75% of them found once; the top ten carry around 12%. What was sequenced was peripheral blood. This clonotype was obtained from a woman aged 55-70 years with active or convalescent COVID-19.

The CDR3 here is CASSQSTGGNYGYTF. DNA of the CDR3: TGTGCCAGCAGCCAATCTACAGGGGGTAACTATGGCTACACCTTC. The genes are TRBV3-1 (or the pseudogene TRBV3-2) and TRBJ1-2, with 8 bases lining up with TRBD1. This CDR3 is built from 15 residues. The V gene end was trimmed by 2 bases and the J gene end by 1 base; junction bases not matched to a gene: 3. In germline, CDR1 is LGHDT, CDR2 YNNKEL (reference sequence).